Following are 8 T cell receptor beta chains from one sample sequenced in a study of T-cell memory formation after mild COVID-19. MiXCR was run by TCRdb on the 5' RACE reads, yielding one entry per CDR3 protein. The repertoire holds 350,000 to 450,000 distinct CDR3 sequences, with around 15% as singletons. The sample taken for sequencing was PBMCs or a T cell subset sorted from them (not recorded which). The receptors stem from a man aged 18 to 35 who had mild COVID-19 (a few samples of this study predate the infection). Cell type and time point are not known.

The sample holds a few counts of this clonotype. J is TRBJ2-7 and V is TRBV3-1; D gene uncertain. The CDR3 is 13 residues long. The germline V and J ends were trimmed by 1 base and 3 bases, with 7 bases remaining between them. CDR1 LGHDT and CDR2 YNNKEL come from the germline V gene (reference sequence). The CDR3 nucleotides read TGTGCCAGCAGCCAAGCGGAGAGCTACGAGCAGTACTTC. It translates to CASSQAESYEQYF.

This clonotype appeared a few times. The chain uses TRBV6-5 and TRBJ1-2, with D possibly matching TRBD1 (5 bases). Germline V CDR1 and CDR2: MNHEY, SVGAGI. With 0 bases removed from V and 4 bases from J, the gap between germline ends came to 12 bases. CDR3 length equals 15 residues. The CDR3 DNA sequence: TGTGCCAGCAGTTACTCAGGGGTTCGCCGCTATGGCTACACCTTC. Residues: CASSYSGVRRYGYTF.

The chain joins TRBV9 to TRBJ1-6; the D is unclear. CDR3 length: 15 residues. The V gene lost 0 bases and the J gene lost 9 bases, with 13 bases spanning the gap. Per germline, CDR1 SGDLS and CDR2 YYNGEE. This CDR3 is CASSVGVYEGSPLHF. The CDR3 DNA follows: TGTGCCAGCAGCGTAGGAGTATATGAGGGTTCACCCCTCCACTTT. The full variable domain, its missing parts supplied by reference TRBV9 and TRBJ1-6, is DSGVTQTPKHLITATGQRVTLRCSPRSGDLSVYWYQQSLDQGLQFLIQYYNGEERAKGNILERFSAQQFPDLHSELNLSSLELGDSALYFCASSVGVYEGSPLHFGNGTRLTVT.

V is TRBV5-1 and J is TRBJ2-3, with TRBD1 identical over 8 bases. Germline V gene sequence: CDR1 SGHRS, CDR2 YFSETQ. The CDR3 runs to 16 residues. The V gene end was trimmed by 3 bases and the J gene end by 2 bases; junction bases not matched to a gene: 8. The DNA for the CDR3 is TGCGCCAGCAGCTCCCCTGCAGGGGGCGACACAGATACGCAGTATTTT. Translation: CASSSPAGGDTDTQYF.

CDR3 in DNA: TGTGCCAGCAGTTACATCGGACTAGCGGGGACGGAGACCCAGTACTTC. The encoded protein is CASSYIGLAGTETQYF. The chain links TRBV6-2 or TRBV6-3 to TRBJ2-5, with TRBD2 matching over 12 bases. The trim removed 2 bases at V and 5 bases at J, leaving 6 bases unmatched. The CDR3 is 16 residues long. CDR1 and CDR2 from the germline V gene are MNHEY and SVGEGT.

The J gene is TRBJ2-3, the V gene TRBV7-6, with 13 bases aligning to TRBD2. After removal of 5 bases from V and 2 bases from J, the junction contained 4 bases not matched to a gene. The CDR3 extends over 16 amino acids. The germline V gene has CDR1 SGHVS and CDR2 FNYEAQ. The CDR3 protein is CASSPGTSGATDTQYF. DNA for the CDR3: TGTGCCAGCAGCCCTGGGACTAGCGGGGCCACAGATACGCAGTATTTT.

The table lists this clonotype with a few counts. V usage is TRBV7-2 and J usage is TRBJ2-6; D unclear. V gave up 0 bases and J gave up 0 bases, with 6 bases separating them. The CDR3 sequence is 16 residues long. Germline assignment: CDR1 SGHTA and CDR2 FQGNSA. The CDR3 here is CASSLAGPSGANVLTF. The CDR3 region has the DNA TGTGCCAGCAGCTTAGCCGGGCCCTCTGGGGCCAACGTCCTGACTTTC. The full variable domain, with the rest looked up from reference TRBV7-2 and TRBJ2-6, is GAGVSQSPSNKVTEKGKDVELRCDPISGHTALYWYRQSLGQGLEFLIYFQGNSAPDKSGLPSDRFSAERTGGSVSTLTIQRTQQEDSAVYLCASSLAGPSGANVLTFGAGSRLTVL.

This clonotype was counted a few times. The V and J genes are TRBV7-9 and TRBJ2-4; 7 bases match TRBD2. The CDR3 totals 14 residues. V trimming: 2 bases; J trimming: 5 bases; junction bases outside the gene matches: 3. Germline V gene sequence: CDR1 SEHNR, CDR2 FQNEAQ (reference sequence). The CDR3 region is CASSLRAGENIQYF. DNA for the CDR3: TGTGCCAGCAGCTTACGGGCGGGGGAAAACATTCAGTACTTC. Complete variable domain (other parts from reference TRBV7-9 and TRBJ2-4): DTGVSQNPRHKITKRGQNVTFRCDPISEHNRLYWYRQTLGQGPEFLTYFQNEAQLEKSRLLSDRFSAERPKGSFSTLEIQRTEQGDSAMYLCASSLRAGENIQYFGAGTRLSVL.